This entry lists 29 T cell receptor beta chains sequenced from one sample in a study of CD8 T cells in Susac syndrome. An amount of RNA that ranged from roughly 0.45 to 1 ug was reverse transcribed with random hexamers. TCRdb re-called the immunoSEQ multiplex PCR reads with MiXCR, one entry per CDR3 protein. This table holds some 300,000 distinct CDR3 sequences, about 85% found once. Material for sequencing was CD8+ T cells from PBMCs. Receptor source: a human donor with multiple sclerosis.

This chain joins TRBV7-2 and TRBJ2-3, with TRBD1 matching 7 bases. The CDR3 contains 15 residues. Trimming took 1 base from V and 6 from J; bases not matched to a gene: 7. The V gene's germline CDR1 is SGHTA and CDR2 FQGNSA. In DNA, the CDR3 is TGTGCCAGCAGCTTAGGTCCCTACAGGGGTGATACGCAGTATTTT. This gives the protein CASSLGPYRGDTQYF.

This chain uses TRBV30 with TRBJ2-7; weak D call: TRBD2 (5 bases). The CDR3 is 11 amino acids. Looked up from germline, CDR1 is GTSNPN and CDR2 is SVGIG (reference sequence). Trimming shortened V by 8 bases and J by 3 bases, and 11 bases separated the two germline ends. CDR3 sequence (DNA): TGTGCCCTGCAAGCGGACTACGAGCAGTACTTC. This codes for CALQADYEQYF. Together with reference TRBV30 and TRBJ2-7, the CDR3 gives the full variable domain: SQTIHQWPATLVQPVGSPLSLECTVEGTSNPNLYWYRQAAGRGLQLLFYSVGIGQISSEVPQNLSASRPQDRQFILSSKKLLLSDSGFYLCALQADYEQYFGPGTRLTVT.

The chain carries TRBV11-2 and TRBJ2-7, with 9 positions matching TRBD1. This CDR3 comprises 14 residues. Trimming at V came to 3 bases and at J to 7 bases, leaving 7 bases not matched to a gene. Germline assignment: CDR1 SGHAT and CDR2 FQNNGV. The CDR3 DNA sequence: TGTGCCAGCAGCTTTTCACAGGGGGCGAGGGAGCAGTACTTC. Translating it yields CASSFSQGAREQYF.

The V gene is TRBV29-1, the J gene TRBJ1-2, with D perhaps TRBD1 (5 bases). Germline CDR1 SQVTM, CDR2 ANQGSEA. The CDR3 sequence is 13 residues long. Trimming cost V 3 bases and J 4 bases, with 12 bases left between them. In DNA form, the CDR3 reads TGCAGCGTTGATGGGGGTTCGGTCTATGGCTACACCTTC. Protein sequence: CSVDGGSVYGYTF.

This sequence joins TRBV11-2 and TRBJ2-1; the D call may be TRBD1 or TRBD2 (6 bases each). The CDR3 is made up of 16 amino acids. Per the germline V gene, CDR1 is SGHAT and CDR2 is FQNNGV. The germline V and J ends were trimmed by 7 bases and 0 bases, with 16 bases remaining between them. CDR3 nucleotides: TGTGCCAGCACCCTGGGGGGCGATACCTCCTACAATGAGCAGTTCTTC. Translation: CASTLGGDTSYNEQFF.

This chain uses TRBV11-2 with TRBJ2-7, with a weak D call TRBD1 (7 bases). Germline CDR1 is SGHAT and CDR2 is FQNNGV. CDR3 length equals 15 residues. Trimming removed 4 bases at V and 3 bases at J, with 16 bases between. CDR3 region: CASSWRGQNNYEQYF. The CDR3 DNA sequence: TGTGCCAGCAGCTGGAGGGGACAGAATAACTACGAGCAGTACTTC.

This sequence joins TRBV6-1 and TRBJ2-1; 8 nucleotides line up with TRBD2. The CDR3 is 16 residues long. V shed 8 bases and J 0 bases; nucleotides not matched to a gene: 9. Germline V gene lookup returns CDR1 MNHNS and CDR2 SASEGT. CDR3 region: CASVPGAGGSYNEQFF. CDR3 in DNA: TGTGCCAGCGTGCCAGGGGCGGGGGGCTCCTACAATGAGCAGTTCTTC.

This chain uses TRBV19 with TRBJ2-3; TRBD1 agrees at 8 bases. J was trimmed by 1 base and V by 10 bases; bases with no gene match: 4. From germline, CDR1 is LNHDA and CDR2 SQIVND (reference sequence). This CDR3 has 13 residues. CDR3 amino acids: CATRDRRTDTQYF. In nucleotides, the CDR3 is TGTGCCACGCGGGACAGGCGCACAGATACGCAGTATTTT.

The chain joins TRBV9 to TRBJ2-1; 7 positions agree with TRBD2. CDR1 and CDR2 (germline): SGDLS, YYNGEE. J lost 4 bases, V lost 0 bases, and 13 bases had no gene match. The length of the CDR3 is 18 residues. CDR3 sequence: CASSVGPREAGRYNEQFF. The CDR3 DNA reads TGTGCCAGCAGCGTAGGCCCCCGGGAAGCGGGAAGGTACAATGAGCAGTTCTTC.

The J gene is TRBJ2-5, the V gene TRBV3-1; no firm D call. Germline-derived CDR1 and CDR2 are LGHDT and YNNKEL (reference sequence). The CDR3 runs 15 residues. V shed 0 bases and J shed 2 bases, with 10 bases lying between them. CDR3: CASSQERGAQETQYF. Written as DNA, the CDR3 is TGTGCCAGCAGCCAAGAACGCGGTGCACAAGAGACCCAGTACTTC.

Worth noting for this clonotype: Germline and junction disagree at one end, which may indicate a read error. This chain links TRBV6-5 with TRBJ2-2; 9 bases agree with TRBD2. The germline CDR1 and CDR2 sequences are MNHEY and SVGAGI. The CDR3 extends over 13 amino acids. CDR3 loop: CASSSSAGGPCTF. DNA of the CDR3: TGTGCCAGCAGTTCGTCGGCGGGAGGGCCATGTACCTTT.

The chain recombines TRBV6-6 with TRBJ1-1; 10 positions match TRBD1. Trimming cost V 4 bases and J 2 bases; bases outside gene matches: 7. Germline V CDR1 and CDR2: MNHNY, SVGAGI (reference sequence). The CDR3 length is 16 residues. The CDR3 DNA is TGTGCCAGCAGTTGGACCGGGACAGGGGCAAACACTGAAGCTTTCTTT. Translated: CASSWTGTGANTEAFF.

The V and J genes are TRBV23-1 and TRBJ2-7; the match to TRBD2 covers 7 bases. TRBV23-1 is an ORF; its function is uncertain. With 7 bases clipped from V and 5 bases from J, the junction kept 5 bases outside the gene matches. The CDR3 has 12 amino acids. The CDR3 loop is CASIHGGNEQYF. For the CDR3, the DNA is TGCGCCAGCATTCACGGGGGGAACGAGCAGTACTTC.

The chain couples TRBV5-4 to TRBJ2-2; D assignment may be TRBD1 or TRBD2 (5 bases each). The CDR3 runs to 14 residues. From germline, CDR1 is SGHNT and CDR2 YYREEE (reference sequence). Trimming left V 1 base short and J 7 bases short, with 11 bases between. The CDR3: CASSLPGRSGELFF. Here the CDR3 DNA reads TGTGCCAGCAGCTTGCCGGGGCGAAGCGGGGAGCTGTTTTTT.

The rearrangement joins TRBV13 to TRBJ2-5; a weak D match, TRBD2 (6 bases). Trimming took off 5 bases at V and 3 bases at J, with 16 bases between the two ends. CDR3 size: 15 residues. Germline-derived CDR1 and CDR2 are PRHDT and FYEKMQ (reference sequence). The CDR3, as DNA: TGTGCCAGCAGCGGAGGGAGCGAAAGGGAAGAGACCCAGTACTTC. It is translated as CASSGGSEREETQYF.

The rearrangement uses TRBV7-9 and TRBJ2-3; D is ambiguous. The germline V gene encodes CDR1 SEHNR and CDR2 FQNEAQ (reference sequence). The CDR3 has 15 residues. Trimming removed 4 bases at V and 1 base at J, with 12 bases between. The CDR3 DNA reads as TGTGCCAGCAGCTCCTCCGGAACCCGCACAGATACGCAGTATTTT. It codes for CASSSSGTRTDTQYF.

The V gene is TRBV27, the J gene TRBJ2-7, with D unclear. The CDR3 extends over 14 amino acids. The germline CDR1 and CDR2 sequences are MNHEY and SMNVEV (reference sequence). V lost 2 bases and J 5 bases, leaving 13 bases between the germline ends. The CDR3 coding sequence is TGTGCCAGCAGTTTAGTGGGTGGCACCGACGAGCAGTACTTC. Protein product: CASSLVGGTDEQYF.

This chain uses TRBV5-4 with TRBJ2-7, with a weak D call TRBD2 (5 bases). Germline assignment: CDR1 SGHNT and CDR2 YYREEE (reference sequence). The CDR3 length is 15 residues. The V end was cut by 6 bases, the J end by 1 base, with 17 bases between. In nucleotides, the CDR3 is TGTGCCAGCACGCCACCAGTAGCGAGGTCCTACGAGCAGTACTTC. Its protein product is CASTPPVARSYEQYF.

This clonotype was detected once. This chain connects TRBV12-3 or TRBV12-4 to TRBJ2-7; either TRBD1 or TRBD2 may fit D (5 bases each). The CDR3 consists of 13 residues. Trimming cost V 3 bases and J 3 bases, with 9 bases left between them. CDR3 in amino acids: CASSFQGRYEQYF. In DNA, the CDR3 is TGTGCCAGCAGTTTCCAGGGACGCTACGAGCAGTACTTC.

The sample holds one count of this clonotype. The chain has TRBV3-1 and TRBJ2-1, with 8 nucleotides matching TRBD2. With V trimmed by 5 bases and J by 5 bases, 8 bases remained unmatched. Germline CDR1 LGHDT, CDR2 YNNKEL (reference sequence). The CDR3 consists of 15 residues. This chain's CDR3 is CASSSGLAVNNEQFF. In DNA form, the CDR3 reads TGTGCCAGCAGCAGCGGACTAGCAGTAAACAATGAGCAGTTCTTC.

This clonotype appeared a single time. The V and J genes are TRBV7-3 and TRBJ1-2; 7 bases agree with TRBD1. CDR1 and CDR2 (germline): SGHTA, FQGTGA. The CDR3 length is 15 residues. Trimming at V came to 5 bases and at J to 6 bases, leaving 12 bases not matched to a gene. In DNA form, the CDR3 reads TGTGCCAGCAGCCCCTATCCAACAGGGGCGAATGGCTACACCTTC. It specifies CASSPYPTGANGYTF.

Here the CDR3 DNA reads TGTGCCAGCAGCTCTTCCGGGACATACACCGGGGAGCTGTTTTTT. This codes for CASSSSGTYTGELFF. The chain links TRBV7-9 to TRBJ2-2; possible D gene TRBD1, 6 bases. Germline-derived CDR1 and CDR2 are SEHNR and FQNEAQ (reference sequence). The CDR3 consists of 15 residues. V shed 4 bases and J shed 3 bases, with 12 bases lying between them. The whole variable domain, filled in from reference TRBV7-9 and TRBJ2-2, reads DTGVSQNPRHKITKRGQNVTFRCDPISEHNRLYWYRQTLGQGPEFLTYFQNEAQLEKSRLLSDRFSAERPKGSFSTLEIQRTEQGDSAMYLCASSSSGTYTGELFFGEGSRLTVL.

The chain combines TRBV5-5 with TRBJ2-2; D might be TRBD1 or TRBD2, each matching 5 bases. CDR1 and CDR2 from the germline V gene are SGHKS and YYEKEE (reference sequence). V gave up 5 bases and J gave up 3 bases, with 14 bases separating them. The CDR3 consists of 15 residues. CDR3 bases: TGTGCCAGCAGAGCTCGTCAGGGAGACACCGGGGAGCTGTTTTTT. This translates into CASRARQGDTGELFF.

This rearrangement joins TRBV6-1 to TRBJ2-5; 8 bases agree with TRBD1. The CDR3 totals 17 residues. V gave up 2 bases and J gave up 4 bases; unmatched junction bases: 12. Germline V lookup: CDR1 MNHNS, CDR2 SASEGT. The CDR3 sequence: CASSERRAGGTGETQYF. The CDR3 nucleotides read TGTGCCAGCAGTGAAAGGCGGGCAGGGGGCACCGGAGAGACCCAGTACTTC.

The chain recombines TRBV2 with TRBJ2-1; D is uncertain. The length of the CDR3 is 15 residues. Germline assignment: CDR1 SNHLY and CDR2 FYNNEI. Trimming stripped 6 bases from V and 3 bases from J, with 15 bases between. CDR3 sequence (DNA): TGTGCCAGCAGAGGACCAGCGCCCAACTACAATGAGCAGTTCTTC. Translated, it gives CASRGPAPNYNEQFF.

The J gene is TRBJ2-1, the V gene TRBV28; no firm D call. The germline V gene has CDR1 MDHEN and CDR2 SYDVKM. V lost 1 base and J 4 bases, leaving 11 bases between the germline ends. This CDR3 is built from 15 residues. In DNA form, the CDR3 reads TGTGCCAGCAGTTTATTGAACAGTGCGTACAATGAGCAGTTCTTC. Its translation is CASSLLNSAYNEQFF.

The chain employs TRBV12-3 or TRBV12-4 and TRBJ2-2; D might be TRBD1 (6 bases). CDR3 size: 16 residues. The V end was cut by 5 bases, the J end by 5 bases, with 18 bases between. In nucleotides, the CDR3 is TGTGCCAGCAGTCCCGGGACACTTACTTTAACCGGGGAGCTGTTTTTT. This encodes CASSPGTLTLTGELFF.

The rearrangement uses TRBV6-1 and TRBJ2-3; 10 positions agree with TRBD2. Unmatched junction bases numbered 14, after V lost 6 bases and J lost 2 bases. CDR1 is MNHNS and CDR2 is SASEGT in the germline V gene. This CDR3 spans 18 amino acids. The CDR3 bases are TGTGCCAGCAGCCCTAGGGGGACTAGCGAGCTGTACACAGATACGCAGTATTTT. Protein: CASSPRGTSELYTDTQYF.

The rearrangement links TRBV9 to TRBJ2-7; D gene uncertain. The V gene lost 0 bases and the J gene lost 0 bases, with 10 bases spanning the gap. The CDR3 has 15 residues. CDR1 SGDLS and CDR2 YYNGEE come from the germline V gene. Written as DNA, the CDR3 is TGTGCCAGCAGCGTAGGGAATTCTCTCTCCTACGAGCAGTACTTC. It is translated as CASSVGNSLSYEQYF.